This T cell receptor (beta chain) was captured by sequencing in a study of control samples from healthy donors and cancer patients. TCRdb keeps only in-frame clones here, not all; method: immunoSEQ multiplex PCR. The sample holds more than 25,000 clones, approximately 95% seen once. The V gene lost 6 bases and the J gene lost 10 bases, with 13 bases spanning the gap. CDR3 length: 13 amino acids. The receptor was derived from a man in his 60s in good health. The chain recombines TRBV12-3 or TRBV12-4 with TRBJ1-6, with a weak D call TRBD1 (5 bases). Sequencing was carried out using blood. CDR3 protein: CASREGRQSPLHF. In nucleotides, the CDR3 is TGTGCCAGCAGGGAGGGGCGGCAGTCACCCCTCCACTTT.